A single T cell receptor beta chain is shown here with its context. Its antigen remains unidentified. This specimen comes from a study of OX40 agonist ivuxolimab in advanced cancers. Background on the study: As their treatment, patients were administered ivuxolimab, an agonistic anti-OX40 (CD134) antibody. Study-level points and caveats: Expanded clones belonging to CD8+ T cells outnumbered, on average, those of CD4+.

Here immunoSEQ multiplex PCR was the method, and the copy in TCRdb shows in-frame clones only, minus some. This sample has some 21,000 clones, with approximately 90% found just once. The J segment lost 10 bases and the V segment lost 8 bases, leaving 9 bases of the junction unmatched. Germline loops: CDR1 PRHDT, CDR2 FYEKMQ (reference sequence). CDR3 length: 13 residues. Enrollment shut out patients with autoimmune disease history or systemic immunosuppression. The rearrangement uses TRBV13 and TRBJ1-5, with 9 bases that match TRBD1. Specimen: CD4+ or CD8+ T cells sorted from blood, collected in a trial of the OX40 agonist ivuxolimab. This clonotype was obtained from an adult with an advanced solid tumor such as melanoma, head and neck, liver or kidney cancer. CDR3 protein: CASAEDRGHPQHF. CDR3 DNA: TGTGCCAGCGCGGAGGACAGGGGACACCCCCAGCATTTT.